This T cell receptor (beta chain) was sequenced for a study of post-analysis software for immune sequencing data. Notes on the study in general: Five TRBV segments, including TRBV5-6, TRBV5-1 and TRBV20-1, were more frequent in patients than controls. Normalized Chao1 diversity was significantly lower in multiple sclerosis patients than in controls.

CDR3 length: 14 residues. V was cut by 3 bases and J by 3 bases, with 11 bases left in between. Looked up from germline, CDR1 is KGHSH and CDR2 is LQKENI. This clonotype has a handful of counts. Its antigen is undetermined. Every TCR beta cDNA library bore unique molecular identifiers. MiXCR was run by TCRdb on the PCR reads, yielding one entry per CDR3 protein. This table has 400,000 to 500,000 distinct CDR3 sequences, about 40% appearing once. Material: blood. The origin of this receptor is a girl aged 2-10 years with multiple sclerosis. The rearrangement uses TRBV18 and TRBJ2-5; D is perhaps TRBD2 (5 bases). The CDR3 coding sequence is TGTGCCAGCTCACCTAGACGGGGAGAAGAGACCCAGTACTTC. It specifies CASSPRRGEETQYF.